Presented here are 28 T cell receptor beta chains from one specimen sequenced in a study of T and B cells in COVID-19 patients. TRB was amplified from about 250-500 ng of blood genomic DNA. BIOMED2 TRB-A/B primer pools were used in multiplex TRB PCR. TCRdb redid the calling of the multiplex PCR reads with MiXCR, one entry per CDR3 protein. The table has about 17,000 distinct CDR3 sequences, 28% seen once. Material: blood. All receptors derive from a human donor who had recovered from COVID-19.

The sample holds a few counts of this clonotype. The chain links TRBV5-4 to TRBJ1-2; perhaps TRBD1 as D (5 bases). CDR3 length: 14 residues. V was shortened by 0 bases and J by 2 bases, with 8 bases between the two germline ends. Germline-derived CDR1 and CDR2 are SGHNT and YYREEE (reference sequence). CDR3 DNA: TGTGCCAGCAGCTTGGAAGCAGGGAACTATGGCTACACCTTC. It codes for CASSLEAGNYGYTF.

This chain links TRBV5-6 with TRBJ2-3, with 9 bases that match TRBD2. Per germline, CDR1 SGHDT and CDR2 YYEEEE. The CDR3 length is 16 residues. V lost 0 bases, J lost 2 bases, and 4 bases stayed unmatched. The CDR3 here is CASSLEPSGTTDTQYF. Here the CDR3 DNA reads TGTGCCAGCAGCTTGGAACCTAGCGGGACCACAGATACGCAGTATTTT.

This chain uses TRBV5-1 with TRBJ1-3; possibly TRBD1 for D (5 bases). V shed 4 bases and J shed 0 bases, with 8 bases lying between them. CDR3 length: 14 amino acids. The V gene's germline CDR1 is SGHRS and CDR2 YFSETQ. The CDR3 DNA reads TGCGCCAGCAGCATGGACAACTCTGGAAACACCATATATTTT. Residues: CASSMDNSGNTIYF.

In its sample, this clonotype was seen a few times. The chain combines TRBV27 with TRBJ1-1, with 7 bases matching TRBD1. Germline V gene lookup returns CDR1 MNHEY and CDR2 SMNVEV (reference sequence). CDR3 length equals 13 residues. Trimming cost V 5 bases and J 4 bases; bases outside gene matches: 4. The DNA of the CDR3 is TGTGCCAGCAGTAGACAGGGCGGCACTGAAGCTTTCTTT. Amino acid sequence: CASSRQGGTEAFF.

Worth noting for this clonotype: Its ends do not fully match the called genes, so a read error is possible. V usage is TRBV29-1 and J usage is TRBJ2-3; 8 nucleotides agree with TRBD1. Germline lookup yields CDR1 SQVTM and CDR2 ANQGSEA. CDR3 length equals 15 residues. CDR3 protein: CSAERQGISTDTQYF. The CDR3, as DNA: TGCAGCGCTGAACGACAGGGGATCTCCACAGATACGCAGTATTTT.

By proportion, this clonotype is medium-sized. The chain combines TRBV6-5 with TRBJ2-2; D possibly matches TRBD1 or TRBD2 (5 bases each). The CDR3 covers 15 residues. Trimming shortened V by 5 bases and J by 0 bases, and 10 bases separated the two germline ends. The germline gives CDR1 MNHEY, CDR2 SVGAGI. For the CDR3, the DNA is TGTGCCAGCAGTCCCCGGGGACCGAACACCGGGGAGCTGTTTTTT. It translates to CASSPRGPNTGELFF.

The rearrangement links TRBV12-3 or TRBV12-4 to TRBJ2-7; no firm D call. The CDR3 covers 13 residues. V was trimmed by 1 base and J by 6 bases, leaving 10 bases between them. The CDR3 reads CASSLGAPVEQYF. The CDR3, as DNA: TGTGCCAGCAGTTTAGGCGCACCAGTCGAGCAGTACTTC.

In its sample, this clonotype ranks as medium-sized. The V call is TRBV19, the J call TRBJ2-1; 9 bases map to TRBD2. The junction had 3 bases not matched to a gene; V was cut back by 6 bases and J by 0 bases. CDR3 length equals 15 residues. Germline V gene data show CDR1 as LNHDA and CDR2 as SQIVND (reference sequence). Here the CDR3 reads CASSSGGSSYNEQFF. For the CDR3, the DNA is TGTGCCAGTAGCAGCGGGGGGAGCTCCTACAATGAGCAGTTCTTC.

The CDR3, as DNA: TGTGCCAGCCAAATCGGGGAGGGTGAAGCTTTCTTT. Amino acid sequence: CASQIGEGEAFF. This chain connects TRBV18 to TRBJ1-1; D is undetermined. V was cut by 8 bases and J by 7 bases, with 14 bases left in between. The CDR3 extends over 12 amino acids. Germline loops: CDR1 KGHSH, CDR2 LQKENI.

On this clonotype itself: A much larger clonotype is one base distant, so this may be a read error. This chain uses TRBV29-1 with TRBJ1-2; 7 bases fit TRBD1. V shed 6 bases and J 0 bases; nucleotides not matched to a gene: 10. This CDR3 has 15 amino acids. The germline V gene encodes CDR1 SQVTM and CDR2 ANQGSEA. CDR3 region: CSVVLDRASNYGYTF. CDR3 nucleotides: TGCAGCGTCGTCTTAGACAGGGCTTCTAACTATGGCTACACCTTC.

Turning to this clonotype: A read error may produce the germline difference seen at one junction end. This chain connects TRBV5-6 to TRBJ2-7; D uncertain. The CDR3 consists of 13 residues. Germline CDR1 and CDR2: SGHDT and YYEEEE. For the CDR3, the DNA is TGCGCCAGCAGCCAGTACCCTTTCTACGAGCAGTACTTC. It yields the protein CASSQYPFYEQYF.

The chain carries TRBV11-2 and TRBJ2-7; D unclear. The CDR3 totals 11 residues. V lost 5 bases and J 0 bases, leaving 2 bases between the germline ends. Germline V gene data show CDR1 as SGHAT and CDR2 as FQNNGV. The chain's CDR3 is CASSISYEQYF. In nucleotides, the CDR3 is TGTGCCAGCAGCATCTCCTACGAGCAGTACTTC.

This clonotype is classed as medium-sized. The CDR3 reads CASSNGRGETQYF. CDR3 DNA: TGTGCCAGCAGTAACGGGCGGGGAGAGACCCAGTACTTC. J is TRBJ2-5 and V is TRBV6-5; possibly TRBD2 for D (6 bases). The CDR3 is made up of 13 amino acids. The V gene lost 5 bases and the J gene lost 4 bases, with 11 bases spanning the gap. Germline V CDR1 and CDR2: MNHEY, SVGAGI.

This clonotype came up a few times. The chain joins TRBV10-3 to TRBJ2-2, with D hard to call. This CDR3 spans 15 amino acids. Germline CDR1 is ENHRY and CDR2 is SYGVKD. The germline V and J ends were trimmed by 6 bases and 0 bases, with 11 bases remaining between them. The CDR3 loop reads CAISQDGPNTGELFF. Here the CDR3 DNA reads TGTGCCATCAGCCAGGACGGTCCGAACACCGGGGAGCTGTTTTTT.

This clonotype came up many times. The chain is built from TRBV5-6 and TRBJ2-7; TRBD1 aligns across 8 bases. Germline V CDR1 and CDR2: SGHDT, YYEEEE. Trimming at V came to 4 bases and at J to 3 bases, leaving 6 bases not matched to a gene. This CDR3 contains 14 residues. In nucleotides, the CDR3 is TGTGCCAGCAGCCACGGGACAGGTAGCTACGAGCAGTACGTC. Its protein product is CASSHGTGSYEQYV.

The J gene is TRBJ2-7, the V gene TRBV29-1; 11 nucleotides match TRBD2. Looked up from germline, CDR1 is SQVTM and CDR2 is ANQGSEA. CDR3 length equals 14 residues. V shed 7 bases, J shed 3 bases, and the junction held 8 bases outside the gene matches. CDR3 sequence: CSARTSGSRYEQYF. As DNA, the CDR3 is TGCAGCGCCCGGACTAGCGGGTCCCGCTACGAGCAGTACTTC.

The genes are TRBV7-6 and TRBJ2-7; 8 positions agree with TRBD2. J lost 0 bases, V lost 0 bases, and 7 bases had no gene match. The CDR3 totals 17 residues. Germline CDR1 reads SGHVS; CDR2 reads FNYEAQ. CDR3 in DNA: TGTGCCAGCAGCTTAGCTCCCGGGGGGGGGGCCTCCTACGAGCAGTACTTC. It translates to CASSLAPGGGASYEQYF.

This clonotype showed up just once. The V gene is TRBV11-2, the J gene TRBJ2-3, with D perhaps TRBD2 (6 bases). Trimming cost V 2 bases and J 2 bases, with 14 bases left between them. Germline V gives CDR1 SGHAT, CDR2 FQNNGV. The CDR3 covers 16 residues. CDR3 residues: CASSLNSGSLTDTQYF. In nucleotides, the CDR3 is TGTGCCAGCAGCTTAAATAGCGGTTCACTCACAGATACGCAGTATTTT. The variable domain in full, with the rest retrieved from reference TRBV11-2 and TRBJ2-3, is EAGVAQSPRYKIIEKRQSVAFWCNPISGHATLYWYQQILGQGPKLLIQFQNNGVVDDSQLPKDRFSAERLKGVDSTLKIQPAKLEDSAVYLCASSLNSGSLTDTQYFGPGTRLTVL.

Within the sample, this clonotype is medium-sized (0.01 to 0.1%). This sequence joins TRBV5-4 and TRBJ2-7; 9 bases are shared with TRBD2. There are 16 residues in the CDR3. Germline loops: CDR1 SGHNT, CDR2 YYREEE (reference sequence). J gave up 3 bases and V 1 base, and 8 bases lay outside the gene matches. Here the CDR3 reads CASSLSLAGSYYEQYF. The CDR3 DNA reads TGTGCCAGCAGCTTGTCCCTAGCGGGGTCGTACTACGAGCAGTACTTC. The entire variable domain, with the rest obtained from reference TRBV5-4 and TRBJ2-7, is as follows: ETGVTQSPTHLIKTRGQQVTLRCSSQSGHNTVSWYQQALGQGPQFIFQYYREEENGRGNFPPRFSGLQFPNYSSELNVNALELDDSALYLCASSLSLAGSYYEQYFGPGTRLTVT.

The rearrangement links TRBV11-1 to TRBJ2-5; perhaps TRBD2 as D (6 bases). The CDR3 loop spans 15 amino acids. Germline V gene data show CDR1 as SGHAT and CDR2 as FQDESV (reference sequence). The ends were cut back, 5 bases at V and 7 bases at J, with 20 bases in the middle. CDR3 in DNA: TGTGCCAGCAGCCAAGGCCAGGCGGGGATTTGGACCCAGTACTTC. Residues: CASSQGQAGIWTQYF.

This clonotype was observed once. This rearrangement joins TRBV27 to TRBJ1-1; D call uncertain. Trimming took off 1 base at V and 1 base at J, with 7 bases between the two ends. CDR1 is MNHEY, CDR2 SMNVEV, per germline (reference sequence). The CDR3 totals 14 residues. This CDR3 is CASSLFGSNTEAFF. The CDR3 DNA sequence: TGTGCCAGCAGTTTATTTGGGTCGAACACTGAAGCTTTCTTT.

In this sample, this clonotype turned up a few times. The chain recombines TRBV18 with TRBJ2-5, with a tentative D call TRBD2 (6 bases). V dropped 2 bases and J dropped 5 bases, with 6 bases sitting between them. The germline V gene has CDR1 KGHSH and CDR2 LQKENI. This CDR3 has 12 amino acids. CDR3 DNA sequence: TGTGCCAGCTCACCAGGAGGGGAGACCCAGTACTTC. It is translated as CASSPGGETQYF.

The chain combines TRBV11-2 with TRBJ2-1, with D perhaps TRBD1 (6 bases). The CDR3 totals 15 residues. Per the germline V gene, CDR1 is SGHAT and CDR2 is FQNNGV. The V end lost 3 bases, the J end lost 3 bases, and 12 bases lay between the germline ends. CDR3 in amino acids: CASSLGRGLYNEQFF. CDR3 nucleotides: TGTGCCAGCAGCTTGGGCAGGGGCCTCTACAATGAGCAGTTCTTC.

The gene calls are TRBV7-9 and TRBJ2-4; perhaps TRBD1 as D (6 bases). Germline V gene lookup returns CDR1 SEHNR and CDR2 FQNEAQ (reference sequence). The germline V and J ends were trimmed by 6 bases and 8 bases, with 14 bases remaining between them. The CDR3 sequence is 13 residues long. CDR3 amino acids: CASRDSYVDIQYF. The CDR3 DNA reads as TGTGCCAGCAGGGACAGCTATGTGGACATTCAGTACTTC. Full variable domain (outside the CDR3, taken from reference TRBV7-9 and TRBJ2-4): DTGVSQNPRHKITKRGQNVTFRCDPISEHNRLYWYRQTLGQGPEFLTYFQNEAQLEKSRLLSDRFSAERPKGSFSTLEIQRTEQGDSAMYLCASRDSYVDIQYFGAGTRLSVL.

In this sample, this clonotype turned up a few times. The rearrangement links TRBV27 to TRBJ1-1, with 8 nucleotides matching TRBD1. The CDR3 is made up of 16 amino acids. CDR1 is MNHEY and CDR2 is SMNVEV in the germline V gene (reference sequence). V dropped 4 bases and J dropped 2; count of bases not matched to a gene: 9. The CDR3 is CASSSLPGGVNTEAFF. The CDR3 DNA reads as TGTGCCAGCAGTTCCCTCCCAGGGGGCGTAAACACTGAAGCTTTCTTT.

This clonotype is classed as medium-sized (0.01 to 0.1%). The V call is TRBV12-3 or TRBV12-4, the J call TRBJ2-3; D might be TRBD2 (5 bases). The CDR3 is 15 amino acids. The ends were cut back, 3 bases at V and 4 bases at J, with 14 bases in the middle. CDR3 amino acids: CASSLFPDGADTQYF. CDR3 sequence (DNA): TGTGCCAGCAGTTTGTTCCCCGACGGGGCAGATACGCAGTATTTT.

This clonotype was picked up many times. The J gene is TRBJ2-4, the V gene TRBV19, with TRBD1 identical over 9 bases. Losses at the gene ends were 6 bases for V and 9 bases for J; bases not matched to a gene: 6. The CDR3 covers 13 residues. From germline, CDR1 is LNHDA and CDR2 SQIVND (reference sequence). This chain's CDR3 is CASSDRGFGIQYF. The CDR3 DNA is TGTGCCAGTAGCGACAGGGGGTTCGGCATTCAGTACTTC.

This chain joins TRBV30 and TRBJ2-7, with 7 bases matching TRBD2. Germline CDR1 GTSNPN, CDR2 SVGIG (reference sequence). Trimming removed 2 bases from V and 5 bases from J; junction bases left unmatched: 6. This CDR3 is 13 amino acids long. CDR3 sequence (DNA): TGTGCCTGGAGTCCTAGGGAGGGTAACGAGCAGTACTTC. It yields the protein CAWSPREGNEQYF.